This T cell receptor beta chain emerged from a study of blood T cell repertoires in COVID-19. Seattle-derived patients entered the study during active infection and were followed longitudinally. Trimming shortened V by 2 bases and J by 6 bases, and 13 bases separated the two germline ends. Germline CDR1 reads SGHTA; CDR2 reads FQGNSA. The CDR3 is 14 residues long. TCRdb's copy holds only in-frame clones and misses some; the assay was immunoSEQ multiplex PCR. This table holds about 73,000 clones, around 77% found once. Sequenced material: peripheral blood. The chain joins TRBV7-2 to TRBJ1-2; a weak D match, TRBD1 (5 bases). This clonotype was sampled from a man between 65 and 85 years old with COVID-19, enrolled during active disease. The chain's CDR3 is CASSLQGPYHGYTF. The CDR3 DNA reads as TGTGCCAGCAGCTTACAGGGCCCTTATCATGGCTACACCTTC.